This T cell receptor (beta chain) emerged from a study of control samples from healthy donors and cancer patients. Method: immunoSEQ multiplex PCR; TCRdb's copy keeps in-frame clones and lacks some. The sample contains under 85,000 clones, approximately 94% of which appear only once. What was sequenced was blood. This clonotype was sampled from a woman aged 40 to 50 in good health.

CDR3 in DNA: TGCGCCAGCAAGGATCCAGGGGTGACCTACGAGCAGTACTTC. Translated: CASKDPGVTYEQYF. The genes are TRBV10-2 and TRBJ2-7; perhaps TRBD1 as D (6 bases). Germline V gives CDR1 WSHSY, CDR2 SAAADI. Trimming cost V 7 bases and J 2 bases, with 15 bases left between them. CDR3 size: 14 residues.